What follows are 5 T cell receptor beta chains derived from one specimen sequenced in a study of blood T cell dynamics during melanoma immunotherapy. The time point here: pre-treatment baseline. Some clones are missing from TCRdb's copy, which holds only in-frame ones; the method was immunoSEQ multiplex PCR. The sample has around 880 clones, 70% to 90% seen once. This sample comprised cell-free DNA from blood, obtained from a patient treated with checkpoint blockade. These receptors all stem from a human donor with melanoma.

This clone was seen just once. The chain has TRBV6-6 and TRBJ1-2; D is uncertain. The CDR3 extends over 15 amino acids. The V gene lost 6 bases and the J gene lost 4 bases, with 18 bases spanning the gap. Germline loops: CDR1 MNHNY, CDR2 SVGAGI (reference sequence). The CDR3 DNA reads TGTGCCAGCAGCCTGCCGGAAGAGCCTCCCTATGGCTACACCTTC. It translates to CASSLPEEPPYGYTF.

The rearrangement joins TRBV27 to TRBJ1-2, with D hard to call. Deletions cut 5 bases from V and 6 bases from J, with 13 bases between. This CDR3 contains 13 residues. The germline gives CDR1 MNHEY, CDR2 SMNVEV (reference sequence). CDR3 residues: CASSLGIGNGYTF. CDR3 sequence (DNA): TGTGCCAGCAGTCTAGGAATTGGGAATGGCTACACCTTC.

This clone was recorded only once. The chain links TRBV2 to TRBJ2-5; D is unclear. The CDR3 contains 14 residues. V was shortened by 3 bases and J by 0 bases, with 8 bases between the two germline ends. CDR1 is SNHLY and CDR2 is FYNNEI in the germline V gene. In nucleotides, the CDR3 is TGTGCCAGCAGTGATTCGGCATACCAAGAGACCCAGTACTTC. Residues: CASSDSAYQETQYF.

The genes are TRBV6-1 and TRBJ1-1; 10 nucleotides agree with TRBD1. The V gene end was trimmed by 3 bases and the J gene end by 3 bases; junction bases not matched to a gene: 7. Germline assignment: CDR1 MNHNS and CDR2 SASEGT. The CDR3 runs to 16 residues. The CDR3 reads CASSDRDRGMDTEAFF. For the CDR3, the DNA is TGTGCCAGCAGTGATCGGGACAGGGGTATGGACACTGAAGCTTTCTTT.

The chain couples TRBV30 to TRBJ2-2, with no clear D. Germline V gene data show CDR1 as GTSNPN and CDR2 as SVGIG (reference sequence). With 3 bases removed from V and 8 bases from J, the gap between germline ends came to 13 bases. The CDR3 loop spans 13 amino acids. This CDR3 reads CAWRFTGLGELFF. CDR3 nucleotide sequence: TGTGCCTGGAGATTTACTGGGCTTGGGGAGCTGTTTTTT.